These T cell receptor delta chains were read from a single sample in a study of Vδ1+ human thymocytes. TCRdb re-processed the multiplex PCR reads using CATT. The profile shows 54,000 or so delta-chain clones, about 16% of them singletons. Sequencing was carried out using Vdelta1+ gamma-delta thymocytes from the thymus. All receptors come from a boy younger than two who had congenital heart surgery. Each CDR3 is given with its conserved first and last residue. The D gene is left open where the match is weak. Expanded clones are given a class, and other clones once, few, many or no size at all.

D gene	CDR3 length	V gene	clone size	J gene	CDR3 DNA	CDR3 protein
.	20	TRDV1	.	TRDJ1	TGTGCTCTTGTGGAACCACTCTCCTCCGTCCGGGATAGCCACACCGATAAACTCATCTTT	CALVEPLSSVRDSHTDKLIF
TRDD3	18	TRDV1	once	TRDJ1	TGTGCTCTTGGGGAAGACGTCGGGATACGGGGGCACACCGATAAACTCATCTTT	CALGEDVGIRGHTDKLIF
.	16	TRDV1	few	TRDJ1	TGTGCTCTTGGGGACCCCTACCCAAGGCAGCCCGATAAACTCATCTTT	CALGDPYPRQPDKLIF
TRDD3	22	TRDV1	few	TRDJ1	TGTGCTCTTGGGGAACCAAGGGCCCAGAAGGGTACTGGGGACATTTTCACCGATAAACTCATCTTT	CALGEPRAQKGTGDIFTDKLIF
TRDD3	22	TRDV1	.	TRDJ1	TGTGCTCTTGGGGAAATTTCACGTCCCGGAAAATATGTACTGGGGGAGACCGATAAACTCATCTTT	CALGEISRPGKYVLGETDKLIF
.	18	TRDV1	.	TRDJ1	TGTGCTCTTGGGGAACGTCTGGAGGGACCCCCCTACACAGATAAACTCATCTTT	CALGERLEGPPYTDKLIF
TRDD3	19	TRDV1	.	TRDJ1	TGTGCTCTTGGGGAGGAACTCGGGATACTGGGGATGGACACCGATAAACTCATCTTT	CALGEELGILGMDTDKLIF
.	19	TRDV1	.	TRDJ1	TGTGCTCTTGGGGAACTGTTCCTACCGCTGGGGCAGTACACCGATAAACTCATCTTT	CALGELFLPLGQYTDKLIF
.	17	TRDV1	few	TRDJ1	TGTGCTCTTGGGGAAATTACTAAGGGGGGCCGCACCGATAAACTCATCTTT	CALGEITKGGRTDKLIF
.	14	TRDV1	.	TRDJ1	TGTGCTCTTGGGGAACTGGGCTTATCCGATAAACTCATCTTT	CALGELGLSDKLIF
TRDD3	23	TRDV1	.	TRDJ1	TGTGCTCTTGGGGTCCGCGCCTCCTACCAAGCTGGGGGATCGGCTTTTAGGGGCGATAAACTCATCTTT	CALGVRASYQAGGSAFRGDKLIF
TRDD3	16	TRDV2	.	TRDJ1	TGTGCCTATGACACCGGGTTTTTGAGGATACGCGTCGAACTCATCTTT	CAYDTGFLRIRVELIF
TRDD3	20	TRDV1	few	TRDJ1	TGTGCTCTTGAACGGGCTACCTTCCCACTGGGGGACCCCAGCACCGATAAGCTCATCTTT	CALERATFPLGDPSTDKLIF
TRDD3	24	TRDV1	.	TRDJ1	TGTGCTCTTGGGGAATCCCCTAGGTCCCTTTTAACGCTGGGGGATACGCGGTACACCGATAAACTCATCTTT	CALGESPRSLLTLGDTRYTDKLIF
.	18	TRDV1	few	TRDJ1	TGTGCTCTTGGGGAATCTAAGCTCCCCCTTACCTACACCGATAAACTCATCTTT	CALGESKLPLTYTDKLIF
TRDD3	21	TRDV1	.	TRDJ1	TGTGCTCTTGGGGAACTCCTACTGGAACTGGGGGATACGGAGTACACCGATAAACTCATCTTT	CALGELLLELGDTEYTDKLIF
TRDD3	21	TRDV1	few	TRDJ1	TGTGCTCTTGGGGAATTGGGGACCCACTGGGGAAAAACTCCTTACACCGATAAACTCATCTTT	CALGELGTHWGKTPYTDKLIF
TRDD3	16	TRDV1	few	TRDJ1	TGTGCTCTTGGGGAACCTGGGGGACGGGGGACCGATAAACTCATCTTT	CALGEPGGRGTDKLIF
.	17	TRDV1	.	TRDJ1	TGTGCTCTTGGGGAAGCCTTCCCCCAACAAAACACCGATAAACTCATCTTT	CALGEAFPQQNTDKLIF
TRDD3	21	TRDV1	few	TRDJ1	TGTGCTCTTGGGGAAGCCGGATCCCCACCTGGGGGATACGGGTACACCGATAAACTCATCTTT	CALGEAGSPPGGYGYTDKLIF
.	15	TRDV1	.	TRDJ1	TGTGCTCTTGGGGAACATTTCCACAGGGCCGATAAACTCATCTTT	CALGEHFHRADKLIF
.	17	TRDV1	.	TRDJ1	TGTGCTCTTGGGGAACTTAGACCTGCGGGGATGAGCGATAAACTCATCTTT	CALGELRPAGMSDKLIF
.	19	TRDV1	once	TRDJ1	TGTGCTCTTGGGCCAACACAAAGGGGGGGGGACGACTACACCGATAAACTCATCTTT	CALGPTQRGGDDYTDKLIF
.	19	TRDV1	few	TRDJ1	TGTGCTCTTGGGGAACCGGCCTACCCCAAATGGGGAGACACCGATAAACTCATCTTT	CALGEPAYPKWGDTDKLIF
TRDD3	23	TRDV1	.	TRDJ1	TGTGCTCTTGGGGAACCCCATTGGTCCTACCCCTGTACTGGGGGATACGCCACCGATAAACTCATCTTT	CALGEPHWSYPCTGGYATDKLIF
TRDD3	19	TRDV3	.	TRDJ1	TGTGCCTCTCTCCTACGACGGGTAGCTGGGGGATGCTACACCGATAAACTCATCTTT	CASLLRRVAGGCYTDKLIF
.	14	TRDV1	.	TRDJ1	TGTGCTCTTGGGGAATCCGGGGGCACCGATAAACTCATCTTT	CALGESGGTDKLIF
.	15	TRDV1	.	TRDJ1	TGTGCTCTTGGGGAACTGGGGGTACCTACCGATAAACTCATCTTT	CALGELGVPTDKLIF
.	14	TRDV1	few	TRDJ1	TGTGCTCTTGGGCTTGCTTCGGGGCCCCTGGGGCTCATCTTT	CALGLASGPLGLIF